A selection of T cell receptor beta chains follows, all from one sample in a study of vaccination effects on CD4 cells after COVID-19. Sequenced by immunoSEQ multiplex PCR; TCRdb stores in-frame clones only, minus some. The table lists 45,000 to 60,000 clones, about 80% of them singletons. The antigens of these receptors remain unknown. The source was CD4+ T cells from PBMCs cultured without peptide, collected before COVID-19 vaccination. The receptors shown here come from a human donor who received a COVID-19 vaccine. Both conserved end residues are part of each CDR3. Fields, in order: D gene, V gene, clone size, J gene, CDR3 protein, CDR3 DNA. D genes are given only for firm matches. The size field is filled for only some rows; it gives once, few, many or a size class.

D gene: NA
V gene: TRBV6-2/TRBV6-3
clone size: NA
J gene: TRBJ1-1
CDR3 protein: CASSSLRDNTEAFF
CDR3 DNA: TGTGCCAGCAGTTCCCTCAGGGACAACACTGAAGCTTTCTTT

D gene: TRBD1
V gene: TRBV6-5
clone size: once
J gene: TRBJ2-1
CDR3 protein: CASRTGQSYNEQFF
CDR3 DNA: TGTGCCAGCAGGACGGGACAGTCGTACAATGAGCAGTTCTTC

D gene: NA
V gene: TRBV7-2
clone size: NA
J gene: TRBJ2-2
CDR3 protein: CASSFMRVRSTGELFF
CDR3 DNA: TGTGCCAGCAGCTTTATGAGAGTGAGGAGCACCGGGGAGCTGTTTTTT

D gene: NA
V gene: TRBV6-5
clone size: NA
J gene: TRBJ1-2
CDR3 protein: CASRRVEYGYTF
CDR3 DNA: TGTGCCAGCCGTCGGGTGGAGTATGGCTACACCTTC

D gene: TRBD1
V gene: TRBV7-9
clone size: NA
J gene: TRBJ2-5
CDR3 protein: CASSLLGQIQETQYF
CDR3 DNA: TGTGCCAGCAGCTTATTGGGACAGATCCAAGAGACCCAGTACTTC

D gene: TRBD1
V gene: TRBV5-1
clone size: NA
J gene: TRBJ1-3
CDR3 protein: CASSRQGISGNTIYF
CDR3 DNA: TGCGCCAGCAGCCGACAGGGGATCTCTGGAAACACCATATATTTT

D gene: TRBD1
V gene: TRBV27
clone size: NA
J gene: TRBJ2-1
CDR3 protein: CASRRDRGITSYNEQFF
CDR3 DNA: TGTGCCAGCAGGAGGGACAGGGGCATCACCTCCTACAATGAGCAGTTCTTC

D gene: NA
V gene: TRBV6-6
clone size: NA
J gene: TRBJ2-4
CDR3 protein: CASSFDIQYF
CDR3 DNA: TGTGCCAGCAGTTTTGACATTCAGTACTTC

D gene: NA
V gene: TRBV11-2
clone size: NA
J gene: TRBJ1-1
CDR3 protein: CASSLGQLTMNTEAFF
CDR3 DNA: TGTGCCAGCAGCTTGGGGCAGCTGACCATGAACACTGAAGCTTTCTTT

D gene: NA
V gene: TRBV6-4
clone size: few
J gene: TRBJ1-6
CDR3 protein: CASSPQGLGTPLHF
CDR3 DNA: TGTGCCAGCAGTCCTCAGGGGCTCGGGACACCCCTCCACTTT

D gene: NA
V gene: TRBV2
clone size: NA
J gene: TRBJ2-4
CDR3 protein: CASRGRGAELAKNIQYF
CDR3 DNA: TGTGCCAGCAGGGGTCGGGGCGCCGAGTTAGCCAAAAACATTCAGTACTTC

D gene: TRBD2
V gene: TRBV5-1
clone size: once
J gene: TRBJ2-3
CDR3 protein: CASSLRTSGFTDTQYF
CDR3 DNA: TGCGCCAGCAGCTTGAGGACTAGCGGGTTCACAGATACGCAGTATTTT

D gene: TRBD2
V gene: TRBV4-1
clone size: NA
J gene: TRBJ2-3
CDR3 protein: CASSQDRGGATDTQYF
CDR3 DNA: TGCGCCAGCAGCCAAGATCGGGGAGGGGCCACAGATACGCAGTATTTT

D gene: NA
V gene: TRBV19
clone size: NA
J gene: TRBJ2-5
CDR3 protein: CASSRNQETQYF
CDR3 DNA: TGTGCCAGTAGTCGGAACCAAGAGACCCAGTACTTC

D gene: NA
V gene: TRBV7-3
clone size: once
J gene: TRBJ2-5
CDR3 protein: CASSLGGQETQYF
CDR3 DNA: TGTGCCAGCAGCTTAGGGGGGCAGGAGACCCAGTACTTC

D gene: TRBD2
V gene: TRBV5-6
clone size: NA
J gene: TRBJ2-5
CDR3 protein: CASSLLAGGHETQYF
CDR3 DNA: TGTGCCAGCAGCTTGTTAGCGGGGGGGCACGAGACCCAGTACTTC

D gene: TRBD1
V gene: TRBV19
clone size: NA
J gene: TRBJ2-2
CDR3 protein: CASSILDRTTGELFF
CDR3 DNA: TGTGCCAGTAGTATTTTGGACAGGACCACCGGGGAGCTGTTTTTT

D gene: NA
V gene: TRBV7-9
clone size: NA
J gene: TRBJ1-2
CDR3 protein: CASSLAAAGSGYTF
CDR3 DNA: TGTGCCAGCAGCTTAGCAGCAGCAGGCAGTGGCTACACCTTC

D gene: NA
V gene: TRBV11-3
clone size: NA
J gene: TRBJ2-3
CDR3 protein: CASSLSSSTDTQYF
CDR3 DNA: TGTGCCAGCAGCCTATCCTCTAGCACAGATACGCAGTATTTT

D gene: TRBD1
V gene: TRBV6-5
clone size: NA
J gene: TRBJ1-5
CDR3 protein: CASRGQGVYQPQHF
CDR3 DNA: TGTGCCAGCAGGGGACAGGGGGTGTATCAGCCCCAGCATTTT

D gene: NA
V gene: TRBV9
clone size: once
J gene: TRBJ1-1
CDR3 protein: CASSPRPTMNTEAFF
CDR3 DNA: TGTGCCAGCAGCCCCAGACCGACAATGAACACTGAAGCTTTCTTT

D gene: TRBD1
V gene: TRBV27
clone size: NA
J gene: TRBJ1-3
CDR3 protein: CASSRTGLLSGNTIYF
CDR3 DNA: TGTGCCAGCAGTAGGACAGGACTCCTCTCTGGAAACACCATATATTTT

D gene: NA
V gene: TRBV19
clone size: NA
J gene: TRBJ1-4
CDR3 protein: CASSPTKGLRGEKLFF
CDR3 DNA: TGTGCCAGTAGCCCCACCAAAGGGTTAAGAGGGGAAAAACTGTTTTTT

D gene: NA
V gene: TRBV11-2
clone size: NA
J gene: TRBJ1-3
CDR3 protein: CASSLWGGSGNTIYF
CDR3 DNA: TGTGCCAGCAGCTTATGGGGGGGGAGTGGAAACACCATATATTTT

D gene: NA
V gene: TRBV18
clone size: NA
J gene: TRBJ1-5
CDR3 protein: CASSLTADNQPQHF
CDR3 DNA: TGTGCCAGCTCACTGACGGCGGACAATCAGCCCCAGCATTTT

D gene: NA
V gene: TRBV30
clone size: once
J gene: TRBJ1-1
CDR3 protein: CAWSRWSQNTEAFF
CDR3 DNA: TGTGCCTGGAGTCGGTGGTCCCAGAACACTGAAGCTTTCTTT